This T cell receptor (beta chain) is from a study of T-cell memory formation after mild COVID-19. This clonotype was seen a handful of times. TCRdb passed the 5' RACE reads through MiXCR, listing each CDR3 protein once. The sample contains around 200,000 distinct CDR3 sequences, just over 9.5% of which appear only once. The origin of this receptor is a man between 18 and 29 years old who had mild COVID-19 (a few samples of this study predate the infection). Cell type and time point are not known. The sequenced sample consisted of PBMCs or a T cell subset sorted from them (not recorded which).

The CDR3 loop is CASSQEGLSEQYV. As DNA, the CDR3 is TGTGCCAGCAGCCAAGAGGGTCTCTCCGAGCAGTACGTC. This chain uses TRBV14 with TRBJ2-7; no firm D call. Trimming pared 0 bases from V and 6 bases from J, leaving 9 bases between. This CDR3 region has 13 residues. Germline loops: CDR1 SGHDN, CDR2 FVKESK.